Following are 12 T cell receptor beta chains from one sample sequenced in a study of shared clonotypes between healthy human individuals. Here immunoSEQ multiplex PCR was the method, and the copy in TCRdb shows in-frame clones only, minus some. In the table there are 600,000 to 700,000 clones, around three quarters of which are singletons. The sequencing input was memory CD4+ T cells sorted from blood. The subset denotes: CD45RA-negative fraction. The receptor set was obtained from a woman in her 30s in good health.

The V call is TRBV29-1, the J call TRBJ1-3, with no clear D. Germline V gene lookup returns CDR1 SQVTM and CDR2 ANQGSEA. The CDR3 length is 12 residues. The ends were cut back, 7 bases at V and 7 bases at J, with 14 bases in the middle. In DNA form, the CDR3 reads TGCAGCGCCGAGAGGACCCCTAACACCATATATTTT. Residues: CSAERTPNTIYF. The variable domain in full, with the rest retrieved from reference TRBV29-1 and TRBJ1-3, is SAVISQKPSRDICQRGTSLTIQCQVDSQVTMMFWYRQQPGQSLTLIATANQGSEATYESGFVIDKFPISRPNLTFSTLTVSNMSPEDSSIYLCSAERTPNTIYFGEGSWLTVV.

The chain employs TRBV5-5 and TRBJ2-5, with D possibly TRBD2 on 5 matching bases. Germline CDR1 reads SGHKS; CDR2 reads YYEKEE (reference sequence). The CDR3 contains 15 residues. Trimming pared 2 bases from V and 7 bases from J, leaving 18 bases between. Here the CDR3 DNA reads TGTGCCAGCAGCTTTGGGGTGGGAGATTTTGTGACCCAGTACTTC. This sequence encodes CASSFGVGDFVTQYF.

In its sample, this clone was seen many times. CDR3 nucleotides: TGTGCTAGTGGTTACGGGACAGGGACCTACGAGCAGTACTTC. Protein sequence: CASGYGTGTYEQYF. The rearrangement uses TRBV12-5 and TRBJ2-7; TRBD1 matches 9 bases. After removal of 4 bases from V and 2 bases from J, the junction contained 3 bases not matched to a gene. The CDR3 extends over 14 amino acids. Germline V gives CDR1 LGHNT, CDR2 FRNRAP.

The CDR3 loop reads CASSGLSVARNEQFF. In DNA, the CDR3 is TGTGCCAGCAGTGGTCTATCGGTAGCGCGCAATGAGCAGTTCTTC. V usage is TRBV25-1 and J usage is TRBJ2-1, with a tentative D call TRBD2 (5 bases). The CDR3 loop spans 15 amino acids. Trimming left V 4 bases short and J 6 bases short, with 16 bases between. The germline V gene encodes CDR1 MGHDK and CDR2 SYGVNS. Together with reference TRBV25-1 and TRBJ2-1, the CDR3 gives the full variable domain: EADIYQTPRYLVIGTGKKITLECSQTMGHDKMYWYQQDPGMELHLIHYSYGVNSTEKGDLSSESTVSRIRTEHFPLTLESARPSHTSQYLCASSGLSVARNEQFFGPGTRLTVL.

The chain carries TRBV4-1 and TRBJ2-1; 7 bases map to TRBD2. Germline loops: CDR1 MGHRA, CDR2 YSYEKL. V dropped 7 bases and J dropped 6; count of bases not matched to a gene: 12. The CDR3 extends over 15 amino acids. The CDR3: CASTPQAGVTNEQFF. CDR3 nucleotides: TGCGCCAGCACTCCCCAGGCGGGAGTAACCAATGAGCAGTTCTTC.

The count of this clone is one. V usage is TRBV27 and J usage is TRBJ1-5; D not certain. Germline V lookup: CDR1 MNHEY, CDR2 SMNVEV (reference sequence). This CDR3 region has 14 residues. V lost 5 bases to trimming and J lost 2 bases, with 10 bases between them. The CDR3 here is CASSKQKGNQPQHF. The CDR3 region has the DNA TGTGCCAGCAGTAAACAGAAGGGCAATCAGCCCCAGCATTTT.

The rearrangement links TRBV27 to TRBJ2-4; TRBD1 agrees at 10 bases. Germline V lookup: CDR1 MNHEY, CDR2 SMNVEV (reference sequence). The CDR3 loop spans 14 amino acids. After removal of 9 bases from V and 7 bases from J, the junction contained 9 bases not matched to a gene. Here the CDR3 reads CASSRDRGSNIQYF. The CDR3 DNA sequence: TGTGCCAGTAGTCGGGACAGGGGTTCGAACATTCAGTACTTC.

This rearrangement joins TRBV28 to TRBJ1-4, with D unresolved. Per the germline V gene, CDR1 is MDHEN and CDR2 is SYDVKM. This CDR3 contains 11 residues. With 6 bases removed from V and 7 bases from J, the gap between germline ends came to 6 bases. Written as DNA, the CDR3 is TGTGCCAGCAGCGCGGGTGAAAAACTGTTTTTT. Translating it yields CASSAGEKLFF.

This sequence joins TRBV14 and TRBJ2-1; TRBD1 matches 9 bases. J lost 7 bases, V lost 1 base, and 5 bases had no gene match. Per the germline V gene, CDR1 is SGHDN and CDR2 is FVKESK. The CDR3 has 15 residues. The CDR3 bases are TGTGCCAGCAGCCAAGGGGACAGGGATTTGAATGAGCAGTTCTTC. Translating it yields CASSQGDRDLNEQFF.

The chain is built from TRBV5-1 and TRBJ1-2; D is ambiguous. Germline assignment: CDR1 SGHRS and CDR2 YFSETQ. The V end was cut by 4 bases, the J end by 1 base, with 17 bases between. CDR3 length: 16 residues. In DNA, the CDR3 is TGCGCCAGCAGCCCCATCCGCGGCAGTTATAACTATGGCTACACCTTC. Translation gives CASSPIRGSYNYGYTF.

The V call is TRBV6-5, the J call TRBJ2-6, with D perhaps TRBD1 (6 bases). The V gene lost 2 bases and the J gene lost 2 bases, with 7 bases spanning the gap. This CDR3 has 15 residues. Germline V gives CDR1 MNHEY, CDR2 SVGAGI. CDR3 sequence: CASSYQGTGANVLTF. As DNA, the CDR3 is TGTGCCAGCAGTTACCAGGGGACTGGGGCCAACGTCCTGACTTTC.

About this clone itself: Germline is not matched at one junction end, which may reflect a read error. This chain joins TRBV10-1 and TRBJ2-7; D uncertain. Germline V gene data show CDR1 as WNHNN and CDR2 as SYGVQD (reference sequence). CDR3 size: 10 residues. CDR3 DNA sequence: TGCGCCAGGAGTGACTACGAGCAGTACTTC. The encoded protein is CARSDYEQYF.